The 3 T cell receptor beta chains listed next were all sequenced from one sample in a study of cytomegalovirus exposure and HLA in healthy donors. Primers included in the PCR were 60 Vbeta and 13 Jbeta primers. Profiling relied on immunoSEQ multiplex PCR, and the TCRdb table lists in-frame clones only, not all of them. The sample consists of hundreds of thousands of clones, about 75% of them appearing once. Sequencing input: PBMCs. The source of these receptors is a male donor in good health and CMV-seronegative.

In DNA form, the CDR3 reads TGTGCCAGCAGCCCCTCTAGCGGGAACAGGTACATTCAGTACTTC. Protein sequence: CASSPSSGNRYIQYF. This rearrangement joins TRBV7-2 to TRBJ2-4, with TRBD2 matching 9 bases. The CDR3 consists of 15 residues. V was clipped by 5 bases and J by 8 bases; unmatched bases: 10. Per germline, CDR1 SGHTA and CDR2 FQGNSA.

The V gene is TRBV6-5, the J gene TRBJ1-2, with 9 bases lining up with TRBD1. J gave up 9 bases and V 2 bases, and 10 bases lay outside the gene matches. Looked up from germline, CDR1 is MNHEY and CDR2 is SVGAGI. This CDR3 comprises 15 residues. The CDR3 DNA sequence: TGTGCCAGCAGTTACGGGGGACAGGGCGACCTCAGCTACACCTTC. Its translation: CASSYGGQGDLSYTF.

The chain is built from TRBV29-1 and TRBJ2-7; 8 nucleotides line up with TRBD2. There are 12 residues in the CDR3. Germline trimming cut 4 bases from V and 6 bases from J; bases unmatched to any gene: 5. CDR1 SQVTM and CDR2 ANQGSEA come from the germline V gene. CDR3: CSVVAGSREQYF. CDR3 nucleotide sequence: TGCAGCGTTGTAGCGGGGTCACGCGAGCAGTACTTC.